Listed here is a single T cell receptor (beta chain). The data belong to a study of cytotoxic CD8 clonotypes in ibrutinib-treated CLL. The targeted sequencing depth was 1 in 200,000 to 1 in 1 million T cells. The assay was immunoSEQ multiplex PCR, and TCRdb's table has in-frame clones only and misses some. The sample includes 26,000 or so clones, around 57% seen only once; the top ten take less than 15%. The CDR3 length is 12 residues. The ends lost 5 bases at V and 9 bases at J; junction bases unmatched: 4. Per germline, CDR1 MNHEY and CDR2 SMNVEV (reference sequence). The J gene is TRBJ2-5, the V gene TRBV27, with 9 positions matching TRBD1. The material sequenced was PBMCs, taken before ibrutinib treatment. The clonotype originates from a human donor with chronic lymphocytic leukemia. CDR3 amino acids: CASSTGGEAQYF. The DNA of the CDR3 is TGTGCCAGCAGTACAGGGGGCGAAGCCCAGTACTTC.